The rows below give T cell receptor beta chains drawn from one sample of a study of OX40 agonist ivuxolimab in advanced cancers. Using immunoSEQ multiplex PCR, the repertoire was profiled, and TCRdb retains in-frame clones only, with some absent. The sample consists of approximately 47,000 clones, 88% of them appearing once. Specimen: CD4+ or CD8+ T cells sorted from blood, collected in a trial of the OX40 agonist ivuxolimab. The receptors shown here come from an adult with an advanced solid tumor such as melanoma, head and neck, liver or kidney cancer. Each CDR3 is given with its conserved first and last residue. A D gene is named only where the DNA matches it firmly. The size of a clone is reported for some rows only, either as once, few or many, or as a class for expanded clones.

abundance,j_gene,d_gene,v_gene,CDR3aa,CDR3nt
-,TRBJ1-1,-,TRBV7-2,CASSSRTAGFEAFF,TGTGCCAGCAGCTCCAGGACAGCCGGGTTTGAAGCTTTCTTT
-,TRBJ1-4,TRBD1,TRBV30,CAWTGTATNEKLFF,TGTGCCTGGACCGGGACAGCAACTAATGAAAAACTGTTTTTT
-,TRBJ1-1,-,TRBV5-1,CASNGGATTEAFF,TGCGCCAGCAACGGGGGGGCGACCACTGAAGCTTTCTTT
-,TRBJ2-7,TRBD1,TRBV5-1,CASSLRGTGGSYEQYF,TGCGCCAGCAGCTTGCGTGGGACAGGAGGTTCCTACGAGCAGTACTTC
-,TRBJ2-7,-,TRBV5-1,CASSPHGEAYEQYF,TGCGCCAGCAGCCCCCATGGGGAGGCTTACGAGCAGTACTTC
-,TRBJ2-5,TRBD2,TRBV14,CASSGLAGAKTQYF,TGTGCCAGCAGTGGACTAGCTGGGGCAAAGACCCAGTACTTC
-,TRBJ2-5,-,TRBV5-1,CASSWTGGTETQYF,TGCGCCAGCAGCTGGACGGGGGGCACGGAGACCCAGTACTTC
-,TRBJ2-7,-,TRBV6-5,CATHAIYEQYF,TGTGCCACCCACGCCATCTACGAGCAGTACTTC
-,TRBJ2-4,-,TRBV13,CASSLGRLGGIQYF,TGTGCCAGCAGCTTAGGCAGGCTAGGCGGCATTCAGTACTTC
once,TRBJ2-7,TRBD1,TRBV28,CASSRDRGAAYEQYF,TGTGCCAGCAGCCGTGACAGGGGTGCAGCCTACGAGCAGTACTTC
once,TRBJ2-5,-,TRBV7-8,CASSLVGTGETQYF,TGTGCCAGCAGCTTAGTGGGGACGGGAGAGACCCAGTACTTC
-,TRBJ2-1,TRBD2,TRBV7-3,CASSLLAGEGNEQFF,TGTGCCAGCAGCTTACTAGCGGGAGAGGGCAATGAGCAGTTCTTC
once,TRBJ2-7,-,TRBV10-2,CASSATSTTNEQYF,TGCGCCAGCAGTGCCACATCCACTACGAACGAGCAGTACTTC
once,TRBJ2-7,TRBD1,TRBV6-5,CASSLKQGASYEQYF,TGTGCCAGCAGTCTAAAACAGGGGGCTTCCTACGAGCAGTACTTC
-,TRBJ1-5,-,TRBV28,CASNLGGNNNQPQHF,TGTGCCAGCAACCTAGGGGGGAATAATAATCAGCCCCAGCATTTT
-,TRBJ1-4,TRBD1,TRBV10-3,CAISATPGGQSEKLFF,TGTGCCATCAGCGCAACCCCAGGGGGCCAGAGTGAAAAACTGTTTTTT
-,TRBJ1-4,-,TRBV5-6,CASSLRGAGEKLFF,TGTGCCAGCAGCTTGCGGGGGGCAGGTGAAAAACTGTTTTTT
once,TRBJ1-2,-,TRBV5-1,CASSLNSSPTGYTF,TGCGCCAGCAGCTTGAACAGTAGCCCTACCGGCTACACCTTC
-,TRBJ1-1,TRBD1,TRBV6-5,CASSFDREPSTEAFF,TGTGCCAGCAGTTTCGACAGGGAACCCAGCACTGAAGCTTTCTTT
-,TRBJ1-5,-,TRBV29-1,CSVGDSNQPQHF,TGCAGCGTTGGGGATAGCAATCAGCCCCAGCATTTT
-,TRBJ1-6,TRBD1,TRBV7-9,CASSSGPGTVVNSPLHF,TGTGCCAGCAGCAGCGGCCCCGGGACAGTAGTTAATTCACCCCTCCACTTT
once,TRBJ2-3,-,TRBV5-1,CASSSLVIDTQYF,TGCGCCAGCAGCTCCTTAGTGATAGATACGCAGTATTTT
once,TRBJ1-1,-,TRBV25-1,CASPDLQDKNTEAFF,TGTGCCAGCCCTGACCTCCAGGACAAGAACACTGAAGCTTTCTTT
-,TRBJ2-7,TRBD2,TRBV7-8,CASSYRGTSGSYEQYF,TGTGCCAGCAGCTATCGGGGGACTAGCGGGAGCTACGAGCAGTACTTC
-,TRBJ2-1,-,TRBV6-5,CASSYVVFDEQFF,TGTGCCAGCAGTTACGTCGTTTTCGATGAGCAGTTCTTC
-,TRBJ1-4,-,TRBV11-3,CASSLRTGPIEKLFF,TGTGCCAGCAGCTTACGGACGGGACCGATTGAAAAACTGTTTTTT
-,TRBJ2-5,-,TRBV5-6,CASSLDAGTETQYF,TGTGCCAGCAGCTTGGATGCAGGGACTGAGACCCAGTACTTC
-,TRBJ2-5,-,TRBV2,CASKGQIQETQYF,TGTGCCAGCAAGGGACAAATACAAGAGACCCAGTACTTC
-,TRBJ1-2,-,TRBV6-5,CASSMGQGSYGYTF,TGTGCCAGCAGCATGGGGCAGGGGAGCTATGGCTACACCTTC
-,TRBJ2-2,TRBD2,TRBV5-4,CASSRNLAAYSNTGELFF,TGTGCCAGCAGCAGAAATCTAGCGGCTTACTCGAACACCGGGGAGCTGTTTTTT
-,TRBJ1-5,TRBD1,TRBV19,CASSRDRGRINNQPQHF,TGTGCCAGTAGCCGGGACAGGGGGCGCATTAACAATCAGCCCCAGCATTTT
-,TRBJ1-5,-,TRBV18,CASSPGSGNQPQHF,TGTGCCAGCTCACCAGGGTCCGGCAATCAGCCCCAGCATTTT
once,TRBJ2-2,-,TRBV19,CAGSRGIAGELFF,TGTGCCGGCTCCCGGGGTATAGCCGGGGAGCTGTTTTTT
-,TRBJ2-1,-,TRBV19,CASRPGRPSYNEQFF,TGTGCCAGCAGACCGGGACGGCCATCCTACAATGAGCAGTTCTTC
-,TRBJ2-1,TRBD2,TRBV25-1,CASSEYRLAGEGFEQFF,TGTGCCAGCAGTGAATACCGACTAGCGGGAGAAGGGTTTGAGCAGTTCTTC
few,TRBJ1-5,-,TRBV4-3,CASSQDFLISRNQPQHF,TGCGCCAGCAGCCAAGATTTCCTTATCAGCCGAAATCAGCCCCAGCATTTT
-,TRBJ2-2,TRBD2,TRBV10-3,CAISESRSGSVSTGELFF,TGTGCCATCAGTGAGTCCCGAAGCGGGAGTGTTAGCACCGGGGAGCTGTTTTTT
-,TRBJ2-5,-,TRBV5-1,CASSTGQLGAGETQYF,TGCGCCAGCAGCACAGGACAATTGGGGGCCGGGGAGACCCAGTACTTC
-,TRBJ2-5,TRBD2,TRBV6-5,CASQREVTQYF,TGTGCCAGCCAACGGGAGGTGACCCAGTACTTC
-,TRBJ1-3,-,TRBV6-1,CASRRDTSLDTIYF,TGTGCCAGCAGACGGGACACTAGTCTTGACACCATATATTTT
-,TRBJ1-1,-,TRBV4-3,CASSQDLGGNTEAFF,TGCGCCAGCAGCCAAGATCTTGGGGGAAACACTGAAGCTTTCTTT
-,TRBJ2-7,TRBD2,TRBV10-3,CAISSGRAGTYEQYF,TGTGCCATCAGTAGCGGGAGGGCAGGCACCTACGAGCAGTACTTC
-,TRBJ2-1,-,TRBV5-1,CASSLRIGTSYNEQFF,TGCGCCAGCAGCTTGCGGATCGGGACCTCCTACAATGAGCAGTTCTTC
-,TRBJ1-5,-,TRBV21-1,CASRRGEFQPQHF,TGTGCCAGTCGGCGGGGGGAATTTCAGCCCCAGCATTTT
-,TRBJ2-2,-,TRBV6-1,CASRSEPKAGELFF,TGTGCCAGCAGATCTGAACCGAAAGCCGGGGAGCTGTTTTTT
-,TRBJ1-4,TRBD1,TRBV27,CASSPRQGQYEKLFF,TGTGCCAGCAGTCCCAGACAGGGACAGTATGAAAAACTGTTTTTT
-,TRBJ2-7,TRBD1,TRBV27,CASSYGQGAYEQYF,TGTGCCAGCAGTTATGGACAGGGGGCCTACGAGCAGTACTTC
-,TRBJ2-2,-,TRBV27,CASLQSRHTTGELFF,TGTGCCAGCCTACAAAGCCGTCATACTACCGGGGAGCTGTTTTTT
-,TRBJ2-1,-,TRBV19,CASNGETYNEQFF,TGTGCCAGTAACGGAGAGACGTACAATGAGCAGTTCTTC
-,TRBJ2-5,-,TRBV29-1,CSVWAEQETQYF,TGCAGCGTTTGGGCGGAACAAGAGACCCAGTACTTC
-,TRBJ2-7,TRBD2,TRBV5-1,CASSLGGLADFSYEQYF,TGCGCCAGCAGCTTGGGCGGACTAGCGGACTTCTCCTACGAGCAGTACTTC